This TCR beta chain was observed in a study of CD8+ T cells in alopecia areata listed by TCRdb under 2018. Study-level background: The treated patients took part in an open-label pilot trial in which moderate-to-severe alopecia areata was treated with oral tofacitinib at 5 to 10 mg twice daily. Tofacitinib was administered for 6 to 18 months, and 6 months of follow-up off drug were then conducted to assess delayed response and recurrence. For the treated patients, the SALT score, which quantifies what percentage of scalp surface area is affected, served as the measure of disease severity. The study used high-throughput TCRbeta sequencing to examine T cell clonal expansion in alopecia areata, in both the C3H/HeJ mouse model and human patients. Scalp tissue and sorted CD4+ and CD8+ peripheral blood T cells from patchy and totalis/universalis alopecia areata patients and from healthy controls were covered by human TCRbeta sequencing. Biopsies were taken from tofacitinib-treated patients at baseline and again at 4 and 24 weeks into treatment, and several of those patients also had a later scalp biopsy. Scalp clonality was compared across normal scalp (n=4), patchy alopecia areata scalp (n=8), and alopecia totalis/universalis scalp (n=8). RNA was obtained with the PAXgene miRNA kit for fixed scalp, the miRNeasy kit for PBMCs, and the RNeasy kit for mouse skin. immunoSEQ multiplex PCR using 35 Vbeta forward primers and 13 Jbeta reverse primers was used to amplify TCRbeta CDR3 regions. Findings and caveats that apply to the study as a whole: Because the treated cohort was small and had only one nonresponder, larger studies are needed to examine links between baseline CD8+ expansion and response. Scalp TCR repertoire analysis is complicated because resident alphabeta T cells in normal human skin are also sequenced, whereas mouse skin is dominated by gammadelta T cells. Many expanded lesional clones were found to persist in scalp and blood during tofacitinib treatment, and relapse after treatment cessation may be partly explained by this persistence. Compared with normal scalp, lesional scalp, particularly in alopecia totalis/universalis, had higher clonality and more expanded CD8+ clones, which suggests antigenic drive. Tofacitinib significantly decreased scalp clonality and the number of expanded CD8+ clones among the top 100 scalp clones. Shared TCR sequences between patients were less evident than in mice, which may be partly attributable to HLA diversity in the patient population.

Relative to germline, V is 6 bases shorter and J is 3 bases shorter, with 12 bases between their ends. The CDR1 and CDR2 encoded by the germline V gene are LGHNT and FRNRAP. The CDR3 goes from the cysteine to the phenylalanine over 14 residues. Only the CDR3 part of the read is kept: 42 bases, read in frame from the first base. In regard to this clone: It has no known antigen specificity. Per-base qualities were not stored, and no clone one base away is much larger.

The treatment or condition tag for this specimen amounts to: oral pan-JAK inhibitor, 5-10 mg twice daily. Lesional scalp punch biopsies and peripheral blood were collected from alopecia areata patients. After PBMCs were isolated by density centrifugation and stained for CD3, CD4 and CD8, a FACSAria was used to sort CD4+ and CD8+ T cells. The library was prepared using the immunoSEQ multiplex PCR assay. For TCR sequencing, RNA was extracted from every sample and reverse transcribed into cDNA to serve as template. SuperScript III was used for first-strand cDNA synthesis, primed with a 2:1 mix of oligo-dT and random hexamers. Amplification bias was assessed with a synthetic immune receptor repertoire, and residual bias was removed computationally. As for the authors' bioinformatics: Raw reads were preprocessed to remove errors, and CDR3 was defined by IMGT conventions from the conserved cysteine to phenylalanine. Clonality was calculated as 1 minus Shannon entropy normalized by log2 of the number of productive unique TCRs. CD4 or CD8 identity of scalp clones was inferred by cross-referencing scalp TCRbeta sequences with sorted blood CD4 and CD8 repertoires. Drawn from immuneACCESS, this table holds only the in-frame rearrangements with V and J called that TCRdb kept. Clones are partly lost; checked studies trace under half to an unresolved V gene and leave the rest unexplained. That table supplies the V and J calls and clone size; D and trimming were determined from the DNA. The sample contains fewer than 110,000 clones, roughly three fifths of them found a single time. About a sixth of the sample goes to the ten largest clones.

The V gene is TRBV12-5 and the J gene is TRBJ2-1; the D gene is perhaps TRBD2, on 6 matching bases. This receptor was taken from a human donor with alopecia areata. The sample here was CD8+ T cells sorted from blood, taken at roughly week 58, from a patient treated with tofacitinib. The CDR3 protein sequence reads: CASGVGGNYNEQFF. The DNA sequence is TGTGCTAGTGGGGTAGGAGGGAACTACAATGAGCAGTTCTTC.